This TCR beta chain was retrieved from a study of shared clonotypes between healthy human individuals. The overall study: Three plates were used per donor for CD4 naive, three for CD4 memory, two for CD8 naive and one for CD8 memory. Regarding the study as a whole: When compared with the clonotypes that were shared by all four sorted-subset donors, the non-shared clonotypes turned out to have lower generation probabilities.

This CDR3 is built from 16 residues. In germline, CDR1 is MNHEY, CDR2 SMNVEV (reference sequence). Between the trimmed V and J ends, which lost 3 bases and 4 bases, there was a span of 16 bases. CD45RO-negative cells were positively selected for CCR7, leaving out terminally differentiated effector memory CD45RA+ cells. Turning to this clone: Its target is unknown.

It was about 210 ng DNA, about 30,000 T cell genomes, that sorted-subset replicate PCRs used. Source study methods: Junction-only immunoSEQ sequences carried no quality scores, so filtering differed. Measured with immunoSEQ multiplex PCR; TCRdb has only the in-frame clones, and not every one. V and J calls plus clone size are reproduced from that table; the DNA served to infer D and trimming. The sample has about 2.2 million clones; roughly 91% are singletons. The chain joins TRBV27 to TRBJ2-1; D is perhaps TRBD2 (5 bases). The clonotype comes from a man between 18 and 29 years old in good health. Some clones in this sample may be carry-over from other donors' samples. Sequenced sample: naive CD8+ T cells from PBMCs. CDR3 protein: CASSFRGLEGYNEQFF. CDR3 in DNA: TGTGCCAGCAGTTTCCGGGGTCTAGAAGGTTACAATGAGCAGTTCTTC.